In its sample, the clone carrying this T cell receptor beta chain was seen once. As processed by the authors: How many nucleated cells were present was estimated from reference gene primer amplification. The protocol was immunoSEQ multiplex PCR, while the TCRdb copy is restricted to in-frame clones and leaves out a portion. That table furnishes V, J and clone size, whereas the DNA furnished D and trimming. Of some 250,000 clones in the sample, about 88% were seen once. This entry is derived from a study of blood T cell repertoires in COVID-19. Study details: Samples taken during acute and convalescent COVID-19 were collected in the United States, Italy and Spain.

Germline V lookup: CDR1 SEHNR, CDR2 FQNEAQ (reference sequence). CDR3 length equals 14 residues. Trimming removed 1 base at V and 5 bases at J, with 10 bases between. The receptor was isolated from a woman aged 55-70 years with COVID-19, enrolled during active disease. Sequences were obtained from peripheral blood. The chain employs TRBV7-9 and TRBJ2-3; unclear D gene. DNA of the CDR3: TGTGCCAGCAGCTTAGGACTCGCTGAAGATACGCAGTATTTT. It translates to CASSLGLAEDTQYF.